This T cell receptor (beta chain) is from a study of blood T cell repertoires in COVID-19. Study-level background: Samples taken during acute and convalescent COVID-19 were collected in the United States, Italy and Spain. From T cells, B-cell-depleted T cells, or PBMCs came the material, which was cDNA or gDNA.

Per the original methods: The authors estimated nucleated cell counts from reference gene primer amplification. The repertoire was sequenced with immunoSEQ multiplex PCR; TCRdb's copy has only in-frame clones and lacks some. V and J calls and clone size follow that table, whereas D and trimming were derived from the DNA. Among fewer than 300,000 clones, just over 90% were seen once, and the ten largest hold roughly 2.3%. One Seattle source followed patients from active infection through their disease course. This clone was observed a few times. The TCR was taken from a woman in her 30s with COVID-19, enrolled during active disease. Sample: peripheral blood.

CDR3 region: CASSVVGQFF. As DNA, the CDR3 is TGTGCCAGCAGTGTGGTCGGGCAGTTCTTC. The rearrangement joins TRBV2 to TRBJ2-1; D gene unclear. The CDR3 extends over 10 amino acids. Trimming pared 4 bases from V and 12 bases from J, leaving 7 bases between. Germline V gene sequence: CDR1 SNHLY, CDR2 FYNNEI.